Given below is one T cell receptor beta chain in context. These data are taken from a study of CD8+CD57+ T cells in acquired aplastic anemia. Study details: Isolated CD4+ and CD8+ cells, once sorted, yielded DNA averaging around 3.1 ug.

Per the germline V gene, CDR1 is SGHRS and CDR2 is YFSETQ. Losses at the gene ends were 5 bases for V and 17 bases for J; bases not matched to a gene: 8. The CDR3 covers 12 residues. The use of genomic DNA as template underpinned the TCR beta VDJ and CDR3 profiling. TCRdb processed the reads anew with MiXCR; each CDR3 protein has one entry. Of around 400,000 distinct CDR3 sequences in the sample, 65% to 75% were seen once. The source of this sequence is a human donor in good health, serving as a control. The sequenced sample consisted of sorted CD4+, CD8+, or CD8+CD57+ T cells (not recorded which) from PBMCs. V usage is TRBV5-1 and J usage is TRBJ1-6; TRBD1 agrees at 9 bases. The CDR3 is CASRWTGVHFHF. CDR3 nucleotide sequence: TGCGCCAGCAGGTGGACAGGGGTCCACTTCCACTTT. The variable domain in full, completed from reference TRBV5-1 and TRBJ1-6, reads KAGVTQTPRYLIKTRGQQVTLSCSPISGHRSVSWYQQTPGQGLQFLFEYFSETQRNKGNFPGRFSGRQFSNSRSEMNVSTLELGDSALYLCASRWTGVHFHFGNGTRLTVT.